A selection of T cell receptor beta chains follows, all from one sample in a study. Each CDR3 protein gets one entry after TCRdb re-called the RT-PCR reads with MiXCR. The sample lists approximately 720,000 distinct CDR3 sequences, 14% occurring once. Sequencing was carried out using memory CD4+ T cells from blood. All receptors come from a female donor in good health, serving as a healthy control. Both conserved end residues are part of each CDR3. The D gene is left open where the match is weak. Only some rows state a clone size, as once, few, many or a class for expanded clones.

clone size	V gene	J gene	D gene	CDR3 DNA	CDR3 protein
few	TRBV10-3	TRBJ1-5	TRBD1	TGTGCCTCGGACAGGGGTGGTGGCAATCAGCCCCAGCATTTT	CASDRGGGNQPQHF
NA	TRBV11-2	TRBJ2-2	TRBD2	TGTGCCAGCAGCCCACCCCTAAGGCCGGGGGGCACCGGGGAGCTGTTTTTT	CASSPPLRPGGTGELFF
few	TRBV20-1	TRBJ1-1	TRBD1	TGCAGTGCTCTGACAGGGGGCCGTACTGAAGCTTTCTTT	CSALTGGRTEAFF
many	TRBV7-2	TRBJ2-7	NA	TGTGCCAGCAGCTTAGCGTTAGGGGGGAGCGACCCCTACGAGCAGTACTTC	CASSLALGGSDPYEQYF
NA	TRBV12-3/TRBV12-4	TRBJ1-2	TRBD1	TGTGCCAGCAGTTCCCTAGACAGGGCCGGCTACACCTTC	CASSSLDRAGYTF
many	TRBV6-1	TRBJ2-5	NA	TGTGCCAGCAGTGCCGAGAGAGAGACCCAGTACTTC	CASSAERETQYF
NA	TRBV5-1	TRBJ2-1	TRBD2	TGCGCCAGCAGCTTGTCCCCAGCGGGGGGATACAATGAGCAGTTCTTC	CASSLSPAGGYNEQFF
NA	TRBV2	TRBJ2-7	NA	TGTGCCAGCAGTAGACAGGTTTTAAGCTACGAGCAGTACTTC	CASSRQVLSYEQYF
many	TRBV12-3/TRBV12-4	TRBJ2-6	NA	TGTGCCAGCAGTCCCCAAGGAGGGGCCAACGTCCTGACTTTC	CASSPQGGANVLTF
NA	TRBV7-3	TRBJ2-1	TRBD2	TGTGCCAGCAGCTTAATTACGGTGGTAGCGGGGGATGAGCAGTTCTTC	CASSLITVVAGDEQFF
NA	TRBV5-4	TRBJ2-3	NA	TGTGCCAGCAGCTCAGATTACAATACGCAGTATTTT	CASSSDYNTQYF
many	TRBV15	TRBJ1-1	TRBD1	TGTGCCACCAGCAGACCAGGGGGCCCCGGTGAAGCTTTCTTT	CATSRPGGPGEAFF
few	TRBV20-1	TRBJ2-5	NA	TGCAGTGCTAGAGATCACCAAAAGACCCAGTACTTC	CSARDHQKTQYF
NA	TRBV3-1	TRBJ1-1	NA	TGTGCCAGCAGCCAAGATGGAGGGAGGGGCACTGAAGCTTTCTTT	CASSQDGGRGTEAFF
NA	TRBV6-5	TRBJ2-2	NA	TGTGCCACCTGGATCCATAACACCGGGGAGCTGTTTTTT	CATWIHNTGELFF
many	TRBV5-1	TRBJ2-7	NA	TGCGCCAGCAGCTTGGCGACCGGGACGGTCTCCTACGAGCAGTACTTC	CASSLATGTVSYEQYF
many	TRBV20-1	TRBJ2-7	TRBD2	TGCAGTATTTACACCGGGACTAGCGGGAGGGCCTCCTACGAGCAGTACTTC	CSIYTGTSGRASYEQYF
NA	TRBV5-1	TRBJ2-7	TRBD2	TGCGCCAGCAGCTGGGAGGGGACCTACGAGCAGTACTTC	CASSWEGTYEQYF
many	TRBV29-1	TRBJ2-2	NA	TGCAGCGTAGTCGGACAGCGAGGAGCCGGGGAGCTGTTTTTT	CSVVGQRGAGELFF
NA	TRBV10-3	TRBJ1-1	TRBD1	TGTGCCATCAGTCAACCTACAGGGGACACTGAAGCTTTCTTT	CAISQPTGDTEAFF
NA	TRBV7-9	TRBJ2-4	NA	TGTGCCAGCAGCTCCGGGGACGTTAACATTCAGTACTTC	CASSSGDVNIQYF
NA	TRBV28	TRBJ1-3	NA	TGTGCCAGCAGTTTGTGGAGAACTGGAAACACCATATATTTT	CASSLWRTGNTIYF
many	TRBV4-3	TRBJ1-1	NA	TGCGCCAGCAGCCAAGATTGGGCCAGCAGCTTTACTGAAGCTTTCTTT	CASSQDWASSFTEAFF
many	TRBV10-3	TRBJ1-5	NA	TGTGCCATCAGGGACGGGACAAGCAATCAGCCCCAGCATTTT	CAIRDGTSNQPQHF
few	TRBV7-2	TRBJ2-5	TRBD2	TGTGCCAGCAGCCTCCGAGGGAGACAATGGGACCGACTAGCGGGAGGGCCCCCAGAGACCCAGTACTTC	CASSLRGRQWDRLAGGPPETQYF
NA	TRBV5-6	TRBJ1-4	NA	TGTGCCAGCAGCTTACTCCGGGAAAAACTGTTTTTT	CASSLLREKLFF
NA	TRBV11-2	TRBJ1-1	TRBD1	TGTGCCAGCAGCGACCGGACAGGGGGCGGAACTGAAGCTTTCTTT	CASSDRTGGGTEAFF
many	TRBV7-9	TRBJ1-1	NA	TGTGCCAGCAGCTTTTCTCAGGGGAACACTGAAGCTTTCTTT	CASSFSQGNTEAFF
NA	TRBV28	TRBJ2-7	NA	TGTGCCAGCAGTTTTCATCCCCTGGGGTACGAGCAGTACTTC	CASSFHPLGYEQYF
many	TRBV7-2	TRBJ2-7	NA	TGTGCCAGCAGCTATGTTAGGGCCTACGAGCAGTACTTC	CASSYVRAYEQYF
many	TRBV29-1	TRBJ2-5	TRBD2	TGCAGCGTTGTTCGCGGGGGTCAAGAGACCCAGTACTTC	CSVVRGGQETQYF
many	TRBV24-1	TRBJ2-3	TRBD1	TGTGCCACCGGTGGGACAGGAACAGATACGCAGTATTTT	CATGGTGTDTQYF
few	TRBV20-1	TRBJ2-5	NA	TGCAGTGCTGGGGCGAGGGAGACCCAGTACTTC	CSAGARETQYF
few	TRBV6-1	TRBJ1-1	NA	TGTGCCAGTCGAAACCTCGGTTGGACTGAAGCTTTCTTT	CASRNLGWTEAFF
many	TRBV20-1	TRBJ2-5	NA	TGCAGTGCTATATCCACAGGGTTCGGGGAGACCCAGTACTTC	CSAISTGFGETQYF
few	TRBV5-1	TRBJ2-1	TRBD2	TGCGCCAGCAGCCCTAGCGGTTGGATGGACAATGAGCAGTTCTTC	CASSPSGWMDNEQFF
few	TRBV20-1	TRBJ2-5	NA	TGCAGTGCTGGAAGAAGTTTCGAGACCCAGTACTTC	CSAGRSFETQYF
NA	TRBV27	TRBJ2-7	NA	TGTGCCAGCAGCCCCCTGAGTTTAGGCGCCTACGAGCAGTACTTC	CASSPLSLGAYEQYF
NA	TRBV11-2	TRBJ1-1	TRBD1	TGTGCCAGCAGCGGACAGGTTGGTCCTGAAGCTTTCTTT	CASSGQVGPEAFF
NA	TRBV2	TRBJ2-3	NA	TGTGCCAGCAGTGTCGCATCGGGACACTTCACAGATACGCAGTATTTT	CASSVASGHFTDTQYF
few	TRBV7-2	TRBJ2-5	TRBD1	TGTGCCAGCAGTACTCAGGACAGGGAGACCCAGTACTTC	CASSTQDRETQYF
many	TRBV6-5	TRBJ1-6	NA	TGTGCCAGCAGTTACCGGAGTCCTCGTGGCCTCCACTTT	CASSYRSPRGLHF
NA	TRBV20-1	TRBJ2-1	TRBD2	TGCAGTGCACCTTTTCTAGCGGGAGAGGGCAATGAGCAGTTCTTC	CSAPFLAGEGNEQFF
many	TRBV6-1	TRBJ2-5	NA	TGTGCCAGTATGGGGGGTAATGTCCAGTACTTC	CASMGGNVQYF
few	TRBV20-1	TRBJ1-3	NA	TGCAGTGCTAGAGATCGAGAGGGTTTATCTGGAAACACCATATATTTT	CSARDREGLSGNTIYF
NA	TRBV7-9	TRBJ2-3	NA	TGTGCCAGCAGCTTTAGTGCCGTGATCACAGATACGCAGTATTTT	CASSFSAVITDTQYF
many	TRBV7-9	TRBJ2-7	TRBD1	TGTGCCAGCAGCTGGGACAGGGTCTCCTACGAGCAGTACTTC	CASSWDRVSYEQYF
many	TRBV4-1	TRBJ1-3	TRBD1	TGCGCCAGCAGCTACGCAAGACAGGGGGCTGGTGGAAACACCATATATTTT	CASSYARQGAGGNTIYF
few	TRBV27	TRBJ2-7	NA	TGTGCCAGCAGTTTATCGATGTCACTCTCCTCCTACGAGCAGTACTTC	CASSLSMSLSSYEQYF
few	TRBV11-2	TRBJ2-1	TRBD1	TGTGCCAGCAGCTTGGGACAGGGATGGGACAATGAGCAGTTCTTC	CASSLGQGWDNEQFF
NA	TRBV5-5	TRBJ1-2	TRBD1	TGTGCCAGCACCCCGGGACAGCTTAACTATGGCTACACCTTC	CASTPGQLNYGYTF
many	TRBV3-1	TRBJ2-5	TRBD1	TGTGCCAGCAGCCCCTCAAACCCTGGGACAGGCCAAGAGACCCAGTACTTC	CASSPSNPGTGQETQYF
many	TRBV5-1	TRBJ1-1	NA	TGCGCCAGCAGCTTGAGAGGGGCGAACACTGAAGCTTTCTTT	CASSLRGANTEAFF
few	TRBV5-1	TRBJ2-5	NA	TGCGCCAGCAGCTTGATCTCGGCGGATGAAGAGACCCAGTACTTC	CASSLISADEETQYF
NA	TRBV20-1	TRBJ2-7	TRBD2	TGCAGTGCTAGAGACGGACTAGCGGCACTATCCTACGAGCAGTACTTC	CSARDGLAALSYEQYF
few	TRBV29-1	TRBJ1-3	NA	TGCAGCGTTCGAGGACTTTACTCTGGAAACACCATATATTTT	CSVRGLYSGNTIYF
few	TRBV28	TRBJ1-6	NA	TGTGCCAGCAGCGAACAGGGAGGTGTGTCACCCCTCCACTTT	CASSEQGGVSPLHF
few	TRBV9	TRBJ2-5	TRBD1	TGTGCCAGCAGCGTAGGAGGGGGACAGGGCCCAGAGACCCAGTACTTC	CASSVGGGQGPETQYF